A selection of T cell receptor beta chains follows, all from one sample in a study of vaccination effects on CD4 cells after COVID-19. Profiling relied on immunoSEQ multiplex PCR, and the TCRdb table lists in-frame clones only, not all of them. The sample yields tens of thousands of clones, 50% to 70% seen once. Antigen specificity for these receptors is unknown. The sequencing used CD4+ T cells from PBMCs cultured without peptide, collected before COVID-19 vaccination. These receptors were collected from a human donor who received a COVID-19 vaccine. Both conserved end residues are part of each CDR3. Fields, in order: V gene, CDR3 protein.

V: TRBV5-4
CDR3: CASSRTSGNTGELFF

V: TRBV9
CDR3: CASSTGTGSYNEQFF

V: TRBV19
CDR3: CASSTDRGWVTTGELFF

V: TRBV5-1
CDR3: CASSYGQGGETQYF

V: TRBV19
CDR3: CASSGLAAYNEQFF

V: TRBV7-2
CDR3: CASSKLAEAYEQYF

V: TRBV19
CDR3: CASSGGDSTLYGYTF

V: TRBV2
CDR3: CASQSFWSEDTQYF

V: TRBV5-1
CDR3: CASSLYNRDTEAFF

V: TRBV6-5
CDR3: CASRKAGESYEQYF

V: TRBV9
CDR3: CASSAGRTYNSPLHF

V: TRBV4-1
CDR3: CASSQEAYGYTF

V: TRBV20-1
CDR3: CSALRTEAFF

V: TRBV9
CDR3: CASRRGEGDTGELFF

V: TRBV3-1/TRBV3-2
CDR3: CASSQDQTAYYGYTF

V: TRBV5-5
CDR3: CASSLVSGGAPDTQYF

V: TRBV5-1
CDR3: CASSLAGTGVEQYF

V: TRBV6-1
CDR3: CASSEKARNTIYF

V: TRBV7-9
CDR3: CASSLSAGGTDTQYF

V: TRBV3-1/TRBV3-2
CDR3: CASSHGVSNEKLFF

V: TRBV20-1
CDR3: CSASSAVLAKNIQYF

V: TRBV5-6
CDR3: CASNDRNNSPLHF

V: TRBV5-1
CDR3: CASSTGQAIYGYTF

V: TRBV6-2/TRBV6-3
CDR3: CASSYGSGRTEAFF

V: TRBV3-1/TRBV3-2
CDR3: CASSPGSSGGQYF

V: TRBV6-2/TRBV6-3
CDR3: CASSYARSAFSGNTIYF

V: TRBV10-3
CDR3: CAISGSLGQGSYEQYF

V: TRBV5-1
CDR3: CASSLGSPESEYF

V: TRBV10-3
CDR3: CAIRTRVGDTEAFF

V: TRBV18
CDR3: CASSLSRDLGEQYF

V: TRBV6-5
CDR3: CASTTDRVNTEAFF

V: TRBV28
CDR3: CASSGTPGNTIYF

V: TRBV5-1
CDR3: CASSLDGSSEGETQYF

V: TRBV19
CDR3: CASSLGPFATNEKLFF

V: TRBV9
CDR3: CASSPDRADGYTF

V: TRBV11-2
CDR3: CASSLGPWTVGGYTF

V: TRBV6-2/TRBV6-3
CDR3: CASSYGGGLVF

V: TRBV30
CDR3: CAWGRANYGYTF

V: TRBV7-2
CDR3: CASSLSGTSGYEQYF

V: TRBV28
CDR3: CASSFNDRVVEKLFF

V: TRBV30
CDR3: CAWTRDGYTF

V: TRBV4-2
CDR3: CASSQGSDYSNQPQHF

V: TRBV7-2
CDR3: CASTHGRGGSDTQYF

V: TRBV6-5
CDR3: CASSPQRGAANEQFF

V: TRBV6-1
CDR3: CASSENADRGYTF

V: TRBV5-1
CDR3: CASSLESRQNSEAFF

V: TRBV7-2
CDR3: CASSPGVGELFF

V: TRBV11-2
CDR3: CASSLRGGRGSPLHF

V: TRBV7-6
CDR3: CASSPGLLRSYNEQFF

V: TRBV4-1
CDR3: CASTKRGVANEKLFF

V: TRBV5-6
CDR3: CASAPGVADTQYF

V: TRBV19
CDR3: CASSAAGIMQPQHF

V: TRBV6-1
CDR3: CASSGRDPGSAGANVLTF

V: TRBV5-6
CDR3: CASSLGLASYEQYF

V: TRBV5-4
CDR3: CASSLEPSGSDNEQFF

V: TRBV10-3
CDR3: CAIGKGDQPQHF

V: TRBV11-2
CDR3: CASSLAGGSYNEQFF